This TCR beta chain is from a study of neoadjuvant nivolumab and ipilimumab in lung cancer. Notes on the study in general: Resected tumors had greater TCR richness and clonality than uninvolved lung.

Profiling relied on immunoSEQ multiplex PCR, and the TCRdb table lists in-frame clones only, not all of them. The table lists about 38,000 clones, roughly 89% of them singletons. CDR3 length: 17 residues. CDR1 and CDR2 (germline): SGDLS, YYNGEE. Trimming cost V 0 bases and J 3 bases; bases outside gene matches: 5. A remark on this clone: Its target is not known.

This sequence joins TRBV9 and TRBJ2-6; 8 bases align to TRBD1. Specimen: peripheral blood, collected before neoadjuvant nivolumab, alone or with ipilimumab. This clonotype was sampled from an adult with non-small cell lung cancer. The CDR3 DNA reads TGTGCCAGCAGCGTAGGACAGGGGAGAGGTGGGGCCAACGTCCTGACTTTC. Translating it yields CASSVGQGRGGANVLTF.